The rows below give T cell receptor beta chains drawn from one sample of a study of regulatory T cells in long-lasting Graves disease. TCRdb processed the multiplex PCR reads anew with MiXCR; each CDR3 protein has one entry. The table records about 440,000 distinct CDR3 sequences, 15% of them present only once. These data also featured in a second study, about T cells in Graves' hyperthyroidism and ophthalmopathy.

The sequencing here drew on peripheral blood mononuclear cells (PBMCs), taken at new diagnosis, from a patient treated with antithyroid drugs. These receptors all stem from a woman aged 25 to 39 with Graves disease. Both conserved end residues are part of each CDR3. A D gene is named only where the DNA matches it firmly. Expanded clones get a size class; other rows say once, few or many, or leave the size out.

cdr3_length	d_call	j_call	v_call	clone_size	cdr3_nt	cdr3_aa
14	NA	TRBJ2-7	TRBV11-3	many	TGTGCCAGCAGCTCCCCGTGGAGGGACTACGAGCAGTACTTC	CASSSPWRDYEQYF
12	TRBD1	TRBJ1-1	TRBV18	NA	TGTGCCCGTAGACCGGGACAGGCCGAAGCTTTCTTT	CARRPGQAEAFF
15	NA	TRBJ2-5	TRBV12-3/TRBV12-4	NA	TGTGCCAGCAGTAAAGGCGCCCTCATCCAAGAGACCCAGTACTTC	CASSKGALIQETQYF
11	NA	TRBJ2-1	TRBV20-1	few	TGCAGTGCTGAAGGACGTCATGAGCAGTTCTTC	CSAEGRHEQFF
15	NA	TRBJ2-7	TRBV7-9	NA	TGTGCCAGCAGCCTCACTAACGGGCTTTCCTACGAGCAGTACTTC	CASSLTNGLSYEQYF
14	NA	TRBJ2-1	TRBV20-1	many	TGCAGTGCCCAACGGGGAAACTCCTACAATGAGCAGTTCTTC	CSAQRGNSYNEQFF
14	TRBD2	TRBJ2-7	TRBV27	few	TGTGCCAGCAAACTAGCGGGACCAGACTACGAGCAGTACTTC	CASKLAGPDYEQYF
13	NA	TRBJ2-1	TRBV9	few	TGTGCCAGCAGCGCGGGGCCTAACAATGAGCAGTTCTTC	CASSAGPNNEQFF
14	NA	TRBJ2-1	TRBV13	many	TGTGCCAGCAGCTTATTTGCGGGGAACAATGAGCAGTTCTTC	CASSLFAGNNEQFF
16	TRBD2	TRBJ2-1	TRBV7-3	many	TGTGCCAGCAGCTTAATGGTGGGAGGGGTAGACAATGAGCAGTTCTTC	CASSLMVGGVDNEQFF
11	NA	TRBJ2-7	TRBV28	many	TGTGCCAGCAGTGAACTAAACGAGCAGTACTTC	CASSELNEQYF
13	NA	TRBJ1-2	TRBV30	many	TGTGCCTGGAACGACGGATCGAACTATGGCTACACCTTC	CAWNDGSNYGYTF
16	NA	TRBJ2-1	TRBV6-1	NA	TGTGCCAGCAGTCCTTTTTCCGGGACCAGTTGGAATGAGCAGTTCTTC	CASSPFSGTSWNEQFF
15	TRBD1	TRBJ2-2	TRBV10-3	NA	TGTGCCATCGCTCCGGGACAGGGGTCCACCGGGGAGCTGTTTTTT	CAIAPGQGSTGELFF
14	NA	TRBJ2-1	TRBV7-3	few	TGTGCCAGCAGCTTACCGGGGCTTTGGGATGGGCAGTTCTTC	CASSLPGLWDGQFF
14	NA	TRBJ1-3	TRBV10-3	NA	TGTGCCATCAGTGGTGGGCAGGGGATGGACACCATATATTTT	CAISGGQGMDTIYF
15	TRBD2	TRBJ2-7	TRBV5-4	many	TGTGCCAGCAGCTCCAATAGCGGGGTTTCCTACGAGCAGTACTTC	CASSSNSGVSYEQYF
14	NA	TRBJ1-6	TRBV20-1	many	TGCAGTGCTCCCCGTGGGGGGGCGGCTTCACCCCTCCACTTT	CSAPRGGAASPLHF
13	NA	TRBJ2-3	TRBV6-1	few	TGTGCCAGCAGCGGGACCCCCGCAGATACGCAGTATTTT	CASSGTPADTQYF
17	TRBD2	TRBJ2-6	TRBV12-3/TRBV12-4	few	TGTGCCAGCACCCGTAGCGGGTTTAGCTCTGGGGCCAACGTCCTGACTTTC	CASTRSGFSSGANVLTF
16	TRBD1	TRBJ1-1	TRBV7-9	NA	TGTGCCAGCAGCCCGAGGACAGGGGACATGAACACTGAAGCTTTCTTT	CASSPRTGDMNTEAFF
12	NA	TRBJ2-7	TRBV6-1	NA	TGTGCCAGCCTGGAACGGGGCCGCGAGCAGTACTTC	CASLERGREQYF
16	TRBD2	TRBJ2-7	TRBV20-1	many	TGCAGTGCAGATACGGCGGCACTAGCGGGCTTCTACGAGCAGTACTTC	CSADTAALAGFYEQYF
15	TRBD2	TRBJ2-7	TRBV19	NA	TGTGCCAGTAGCAATAGCGGGGCAAGCTCCTACGAGCAGTACTTC	CASSNSGASSYEQYF
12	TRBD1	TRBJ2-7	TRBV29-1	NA	TGCAGCGTCCGGACAGGGGTTGGCGAGCAGTACTTC	CSVRTGVGEQYF
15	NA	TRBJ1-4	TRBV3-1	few	TGTGCCAGCAGCCAAGATGACAGGACGAATGAAAAACTGTTTTTT	CASSQDDRTNEKLFF
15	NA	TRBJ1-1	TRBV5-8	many	TGTGCCAGCAGCTTGGACCGACACCGGGGGACTGAAGCTTTCTTT	CASSLDRHRGTEAFF
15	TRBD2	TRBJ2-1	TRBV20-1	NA	TGCAGTGCGGATAGAGGGGTCGGACTAGGTTACGAGCAGTTCTTC	CSADRGVGLGYEQFF
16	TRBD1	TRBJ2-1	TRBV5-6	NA	TGTGCCAGCAGCGTCGGAACCGGGACAGGGGGAATTGAGCAGTTCTTC	CASSVGTGTGGIEQFF
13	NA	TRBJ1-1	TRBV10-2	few	TGCGCCAGCAGTGAAGGCAGTCACACTGAAGCTTTCTTT	CASSEGSHTEAFF
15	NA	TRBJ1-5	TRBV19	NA	TGTGCCAGTAGTCTCTTGATTGAGAACAATCAGCCCCAGCATTTT	CASSLLIENNQPQHF
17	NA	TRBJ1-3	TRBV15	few	TGTGCCACCAGCAGAGCACAAGTCCTCGGAGCTGGAAACACCATATATTTT	CATSRAQVLGAGNTIYF
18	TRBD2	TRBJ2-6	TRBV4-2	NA	TGTGCCAGCAGCCAAGACCTAGCGGGAGGGGCTGGGGCCAACGTCCTGACTTTC	CASSQDLAGGAGANVLTF
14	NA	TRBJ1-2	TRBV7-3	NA	TGTGCCAGCAGCTTAGGGTCCCCCGGCTATGGCTACACCTTC	CASSLGSPGYGYTF
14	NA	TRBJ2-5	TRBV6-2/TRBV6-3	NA	TGTGCCAGCAGTTACCCAACGGACGGCGAGACCCAGTACTTC	CASSYPTDGETQYF
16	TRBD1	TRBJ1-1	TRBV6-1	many	TGTGCCAGCAGCAACCCCGGGACAGGGCGTACCACTGAAGCTTTCTTT	CASSNPGTGRTTEAFF
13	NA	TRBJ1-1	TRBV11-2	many	TGTGCCAGCAGCTTAGGTATGAACACTGAAGCTTTCTTT	CASSLGMNTEAFF
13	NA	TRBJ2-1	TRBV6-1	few	TGTGCCAGCGAGGTACTAGGGAAGGGTGAGCAGTTCTTC	CASEVLGKGEQFF
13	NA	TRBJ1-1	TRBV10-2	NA	TGCGCCAGCAGGGAGAACCAGGGAGGGCGAGCTTTCTTT	CASRENQGGRAFF